Listed below are T cell receptor beta chains from one sample, sequenced in a study of T cells after yellow fever vaccination. TCRdb re-analysed the 5' RACE reads in MiXCR, keeping a single row per CDR3 protein. Among more than 65,000 distinct CDR3 sequences listed, around 5% were seen once. Sample: CD4+ T cells sorted from PBMCs, taken approximately 15 days after the first yellow fever vaccination. These receptors originate from a man younger than 30 who received the YFV17D yellow fever vaccine. The CDR3 runs from the conserved cysteine through the conserved F or W. D genes are given only for firm matches. The listing skips clone size in some rows; elsewhere it reads once, few, many or a size class.

D gene: TRBD2; V gene: TRBV20-1; J gene: TRBJ2-7; clone size: many; CDR3 length: 14; CDR3 protein: CSAGTSRSSYEQYF; CDR3 DNA: TGCAGTGCGGGGACTAGCCGGAGCTCCTACGAGCAGTACTTC
D gene: -; V gene: TRBV21-1; J gene: TRBJ2-2; clone size: many; CDR3 length: 17; CDR3 protein: CASSIRTSGSNTGELFF; CDR3 DNA: TGTGCCAGCAGCATTCGGACTAGCGGGTCCAACACCGGGGAGCTGTTTTTT
D gene: -; V gene: TRBV9; J gene: TRBJ2-5; clone size: few; CDR3 length: 14; CDR3 protein: CASSVGTNKETQYF; CDR3 DNA: TGTGCCAGCAGCGTAGGAACTAACAAAGAGACCCAGTACTTC
D gene: -; V gene: TRBV7-6; J gene: TRBJ2-1; clone size: many; CDR3 length: 12; CDR3 protein: CASSPYKDEQFF; CDR3 DNA: TGTGCCAGCAGCCCCTACAAGGACGAGCAGTTCTTC
D gene: TRBD1; V gene: TRBV12-3/TRBV12-4; J gene: TRBJ1-2; clone size: few; CDR3 length: 13; CDR3 protein: CASDLQGNNGYTF; CDR3 DNA: TGTGCCAGCGATCTACAGGGGAACAATGGCTACACCTTC
D gene: -; V gene: TRBV2; J gene: TRBJ1-6; clone size: many; CDR3 length: 14; CDR3 protein: CASKTDSHNSPLHF; CDR3 DNA: TGTGCCAGCAAGACCGACAGCCATAATTCACCCCTCCACTTT
D gene: TRBD1; V gene: TRBV5-1; J gene: TRBJ2-1; clone size: many; CDR3 length: 15; CDR3 protein: CASSLRDSSYNEQFF; CDR3 DNA: TGCGCCAGCAGCTTGAGGGACAGCTCCTACAATGAGCAGTTCTTC
D gene: TRBD2; V gene: TRBV5-1; J gene: TRBJ2-3; clone size: few; CDR3 length: 16; CDR3 protein: CASSLAGGGDPDTQYF; CDR3 DNA: TGCGCCAGCAGCTTGGCCGGCGGGGGGGACCCGGATACGCAGTATTTT
D gene: -; V gene: TRBV11-2; J gene: TRBJ2-7; clone size: many; CDR3 length: 12; CDR3 protein: CASSLGALEQYF; CDR3 DNA: TGTGCCAGCAGCTTAGGGGCCCTCGAGCAGTACTTC
D gene: -; V gene: TRBV20-1; J gene: TRBJ1-5; clone size: many; CDR3 length: 12; CDR3 protein: CSASAGNQPQHF; CDR3 DNA: TGCAGTGCTTCGGCAGGGAATCAGCCCCAGCATTTT
D gene: -; V gene: TRBV5-1; J gene: TRBJ1-6; clone size: many; CDR3 length: 16; CDR3 protein: CASSLALSSYNSPLHF; CDR3 DNA: TGCGCCAGCAGCTTGGCCTTGAGCTCCTATAATTCACCCCTCCACTTT
D gene: -; V gene: TRBV5-1; J gene: TRBJ2-1; clone size: many; CDR3 length: 13; CDR3 protein: CASSLEVYNEQFF; CDR3 DNA: TGCGCCAGCAGCTTAGAGGTCTACAATGAGCAGTTCTTC
D gene: -; V gene: TRBV7-3; J gene: TRBJ2-2; clone size: many; CDR3 length: 16; CDR3 protein: CASSSVSPGSAGELFF; CDR3 DNA: TGTGCCAGCAGCTCTGTGAGTCCAGGGAGCGCCGGGGAGCTGTTTTTT
D gene: TRBD1; V gene: TRBV20-1; J gene: TRBJ1-5; clone size: many; CDR3 length: 14; CDR3 protein: CSARFLQGDQPQHF; CDR3 DNA: TGCAGTGCTAGATTCTTACAGGGGGATCAGCCCCAGCATTTT
D gene: TRBD2; V gene: TRBV6-1; J gene: TRBJ2-3; clone size: many; CDR3 length: 15; CDR3 protein: CASKRGGRGTDTQYF; CDR3 DNA: TGTGCCAGCAAACGGGGGGGCCGGGGCACAGATACGCAGTATTTT
D gene: -; V gene: TRBV20-1; J gene: TRBJ1-2; clone size: many; CDR3 length: 12; CDR3 protein: CSARVLSGAAFF; CDR3 DNA: TGCAGTGCTAGAGTACTCTCGGGCGCCGCATTCTTC
D gene: -; V gene: TRBV4-3; J gene: TRBJ2-1; clone size: many; CDR3 length: 16; CDR3 protein: CASSPLGGALHNEQFF; CDR3 DNA: TGCGCCAGCAGCCCGTTGGGCGGAGCCCTCCACAATGAGCAGTTCTTC
D gene: -; V gene: TRBV5-1; J gene: TRBJ1-2; clone size: many; CDR3 length: 14; CDR3 protein: CASSPGGATYGYTF; CDR3 DNA: TGCGCCAGCAGCCCGGGGGGGGCCACTTATGGCTACACCTTC
D gene: -; V gene: TRBV12-3/TRBV12-4; J gene: TRBJ2-3; clone size: many; CDR3 length: 17; CDR3 protein: CASSSRIRGGPGDTQYF; CDR3 DNA: TGTGCCAGCAGCTCCCGTATTAGGGGGGGGCCCGGGGATACGCAGTATTTT
D gene: -; V gene: TRBV4-1; J gene: TRBJ1-4; clone size: many; CDR3 length: 18; CDR3 protein: CASSQVLGSRLSYEKLFF; CDR3 DNA: TGCGCCAGCAGCCAAGTTCTAGGGTCGCGCCTGAGTTATGAAAAACTGTTTTTT
D gene: TRBD2; V gene: TRBV7-2; J gene: TRBJ2-6; clone size: few; CDR3 length: 17; CDR3 protein: CASSLRGEPSGANVLTF; CDR3 DNA: TGTGCCAGCAGCTTACGGGGGGAACCGTCTGGGGCCAACGTCCTGACTTTC
D gene: -; V gene: TRBV2; J gene: TRBJ2-1; clone size: many; CDR3 length: 13; CDR3 protein: CASSGKGYGEQFF; CDR3 DNA: TGTGCCAGCAGTGGTAAAGGGTACGGTGAGCAGTTCTTC
D gene: -; V gene: TRBV18; J gene: TRBJ2-1; clone size: many; CDR3 length: 11; CDR3 protein: CASSLGGEQFF; CDR3 DNA: TGTGCCAGCTCCCTTGGAGGTGAGCAGTTCTTC
D gene: -; V gene: TRBV5-1; J gene: TRBJ2-5; clone size: many; CDR3 length: 12; CDR3 protein: CASSWAQETQYF; CDR3 DNA: TGCGCCAGCAGCTGGGCCCAAGAGACCCAGTACTTC
D gene: TRBD1; V gene: TRBV3-1; J gene: TRBJ2-1; clone size: many; CDR3 length: 15; CDR3 protein: CASGYWTGGGNEQFF; CDR3 DNA: TGTGCCAGCGGCTACTGGACAGGGGGGGGGAATGAGCAGTTCTTC
D gene: -; V gene: TRBV7-6; J gene: TRBJ1-2; clone size: many; CDR3 length: 14; CDR3 protein: CASSSLRSEYGYTF; CDR3 DNA: TGTGCCAGCAGCTCCTTGCGTTCGGAATATGGCTACACCTTC
D gene: -; V gene: TRBV6-5; J gene: TRBJ1-2; clone size: many; CDR3 length: 15; CDR3 protein: CASSYSTGSEYGYTF; CDR3 DNA: TGTGCCAGCAGTTACTCGACCGGCAGCGAATATGGCTACACCTTC
D gene: -; V gene: TRBV19; J gene: TRBJ2-5; clone size: many; CDR3 length: 14; CDR3 protein: CASSMGHNIETQYF; CDR3 DNA: TGTGCCAGTAGTATGGGTCACAATATAGAGACCCAGTACTTC
D gene: -; V gene: TRBV5-1; J gene: TRBJ2-3; clone size: many; CDR3 length: 14; CDR3 protein: CASSFTHSTDTQYF; CDR3 DNA: TGCGCCAGCAGCTTCACCCACAGCACAGATACGCAGTATTTT
D gene: TRBD2; V gene: TRBV7-2; J gene: TRBJ2-3; clone size: many; CDR3 length: 17; CDR3 protein: CASSLVAGVSSTDTQYF; CDR3 DNA: TGTGCCAGCAGCTTAGTAGCGGGGGTCTCTAGCACAGATACGCAGTATTTT
D gene: TRBD2; V gene: TRBV5-4; J gene: TRBJ2-2; clone size: many; CDR3 length: 17; CDR3 protein: CASSLGVGGGPTGELFF; CDR3 DNA: TGTGCCAGCAGCTTGGGGGTTGGCGGGGGGCCGACCGGGGAGCTGTTTTTT
D gene: TRBD2; V gene: TRBV7-2; J gene: TRBJ2-3; clone size: many; CDR3 length: 14; CDR3 protein: CASSLTWGGDTQYF; CDR3 DNA: TGTGCCAGCAGCCTTACCTGGGGGGGAGATACGCAGTATTTT
D gene: -; V gene: TRBV12-3/TRBV12-4; J gene: TRBJ2-2; clone size: many; CDR3 length: 15; CDR3 protein: CASSFSGSNTGELFF; CDR3 DNA: TGTGCCAGCAGTTTTAGCGGCTCGAACACCGGGGAGCTGTTTTTT
D gene: TRBD2; V gene: TRBV12-3/TRBV12-4; J gene: TRBJ2-2; clone size: many; CDR3 length: 15; CDR3 protein: CASSPSGGVAGELFF; CDR3 DNA: TGTGCCAGCAGCCCTAGCGGGGGGGTAGCCGGGGAGCTGTTTTTT
D gene: -; V gene: TRBV5-1; J gene: TRBJ1-4; clone size: many; CDR3 length: 14; CDR3 protein: CASSLAMYGGELFF; CDR3 DNA: TGCGCCAGCAGCTTGGCAATGTATGGGGGAGAACTGTTTTTT
D gene: TRBD2; V gene: TRBV5-6; J gene: TRBJ2-2; clone size: many; CDR3 length: 16; CDR3 protein: CASSHGAGGNTGELFF; CDR3 DNA: TGTGCCAGCAGCCATGGGGCGGGGGGGAACACCGGGGAGCTGTTTTTT
D gene: -; V gene: TRBV10-3; J gene: TRBJ2-5; clone size: -; CDR3 length: 13; CDR3 protein: CAISSREGETQYF; CDR3 DNA: TGTGCCATCAGTTCTCGGGAAGGAGAGACCCAGTACTTC
D gene: -; V gene: TRBV12-3/TRBV12-4; J gene: TRBJ1-1; clone size: many; CDR3 length: 13; CDR3 protein: CASSFTENTEAFF; CDR3 DNA: TGTGCCAGCAGTTTTACGGAGAACACTGAAGCTTTCTTT
D gene: -; V gene: TRBV7-6; J gene: TRBJ2-1; clone size: many; CDR3 length: 15; CDR3 protein: CASSSPGSGSNEQFF; CDR3 DNA: TGTGCCAGCAGCTCACCAGGGTCGGGGAGCAATGAGCAGTTCTTC
D gene: -; V gene: TRBV7-2; J gene: TRBJ1-1; clone size: many; CDR3 length: 11; CDR3 protein: CASSLGRQAFF; CDR3 DNA: TGTGCCAGCAGCTTAGGGAGACAAGCTTTCTTT
D gene: -; V gene: TRBV6-5; J gene: TRBJ1-1; clone size: many; CDR3 length: 17; CDR3 protein: CASSYSVFRRGDTEAFF; CDR3 DNA: TGTGCCAGCAGTTACTCCGTATTCCGCAGGGGCGACACTGAAGCTTTCTTT
D gene: TRBD1; V gene: TRBV11-2; J gene: TRBJ1-2; clone size: many; CDR3 length: 12; CDR3 protein: CASSFRGLGYTF; CDR3 DNA: TGTGCCAGCAGCTTCAGGGGGCTCGGCTACACCTTC
D gene: -; V gene: TRBV20-1; J gene: TRBJ2-1; clone size: many; CDR3 length: 14; CDR3 protein: CSASTGTSYNEQFF; CDR3 DNA: TGCAGTGCTAGCACGGGGACATCCTACAATGAGCAGTTCTTC
D gene: -; V gene: TRBV14; J gene: TRBJ1-5; clone size: many; CDR3 length: 17; CDR3 protein: CASSQDQGQGNNQPQHF; CDR3 DNA: TGTGCCAGCAGCCAAGATCAGGGGCAGGGAAACAATCAGCCCCAGCATTTT
D gene: TRBD1; V gene: TRBV18; J gene: TRBJ1-1; clone size: many; CDR3 length: 14; CDR3 protein: CASSLGQDYTEAFF; CDR3 DNA: TGTGCCAGCTCACTGGGACAGGACTACACTGAAGCTTTCTTT
D gene: -; V gene: TRBV12-3/TRBV12-4; J gene: TRBJ2-5; clone size: many; CDR3 length: 12; CDR3 protein: CASTSSRETQYF; CDR3 DNA: TGTGCCAGCACCTCTTCCCGGGAGACCCAGTACTTC
D gene: -; V gene: TRBV2; J gene: TRBJ2-3; clone size: many; CDR3 length: 14; CDR3 protein: CASSVQGAQDTQYF; CDR3 DNA: TGTGCCAGCAGTGTACAAGGGGCCCAAGATACGCAGTATTTT
D gene: -; V gene: TRBV2; J gene: TRBJ2-1; clone size: many; CDR3 length: 14; CDR3 protein: CAGREGFSYNEQFF; CDR3 DNA: TGTGCCGGCCGTGAGGGCTTCTCCTACAATGAGCAGTTCTTC
D gene: -; V gene: TRBV7-6; J gene: TRBJ2-3; clone size: few; CDR3 length: 13; CDR3 protein: CASSKQITDTQYF; CDR3 DNA: TGTGCCAGCAGCAAACAGATCACAGATACGCAGTATTTT
D gene: -; V gene: TRBV4-3; J gene: TRBJ2-3; clone size: many; CDR3 length: 15; CDR3 protein: CASSQFRPGTDTQYF; CDR3 DNA: TGCGCCAGCAGCCAGTTCCGTCCGGGCACAGATACGCAGTATTTT
D gene: TRBD2; V gene: TRBV7-2; J gene: TRBJ2-1; clone size: many; CDR3 length: 13; CDR3 protein: CASSLLADNEQFF; CDR3 DNA: TGTGCCAGCAGCCTCCTAGCGGACAATGAGCAGTTCTTC
D gene: -; V gene: TRBV9; J gene: TRBJ1-4; clone size: many; CDR3 length: 12; CDR3 protein: CASSGNGEKLFF; CDR3 DNA: TGTGCCAGCAGCGGAAACGGGGAAAAACTGTTTTTT
D gene: TRBD1; V gene: TRBV5-1; J gene: TRBJ1-1; clone size: many; CDR3 length: 14; CDR3 protein: CASSFQGARTEAFF; CDR3 DNA: TGCGCCAGCAGCTTTCAGGGGGCGCGCACTGAAGCTTTCTTT
D gene: -; V gene: TRBV10-3; J gene: TRBJ1-6; clone size: -; CDR3 length: 14; CDR3 protein: CAISEGRGFEGLHF; CDR3 DNA: TGTGCCATCAGTGAGGGCCGGGGGTTCGAAGGCCTCCACTTT
D gene: -; V gene: TRBV7-2; J gene: TRBJ1-3; clone size: many; CDR3 length: 15; CDR3 protein: CASSFMAGSGNTIYF; CDR3 DNA: TGTGCCAGCAGCTTCATGGCGGGTTCTGGAAACACCATATATTTT
D gene: TRBD1; V gene: TRBV18; J gene: TRBJ2-2; clone size: many; CDR3 length: 16; CDR3 protein: CASSQTGGTSTGELFF; CDR3 DNA: TGTGCCAGCTCACAAACAGGGGGAACGTCCACCGGGGAGCTGTTTTTT
D gene: TRBD1; V gene: TRBV12-3/TRBV12-4; J gene: TRBJ2-1; clone size: many; CDR3 length: 16; CDR3 protein: CASSLELGQGVGEQFF; CDR3 DNA: TGTGCCAGCAGTTTAGAGTTGGGACAGGGTGTAGGTGAGCAGTTCTTC
D gene: TRBD1; V gene: TRBV5-1; J gene: TRBJ1-1; clone size: many; CDR3 length: 15; CDR3 protein: CASSLTPGQYTEAFF; CDR3 DNA: TGCGCCAGCAGCTTGACCCCGGGACAGTACACTGAAGCTTTCTTT
D gene: -; V gene: TRBV2; J gene: TRBJ2-2; clone size: many; CDR3 length: 12; CDR3 protein: CASTRNTGELFF; CDR3 DNA: TGTGCCAGCACCAGGAACACCGGGGAGCTGTTTTTT
D gene: -; V gene: TRBV5-1; J gene: TRBJ2-2; clone size: many; CDR3 length: 16; CDR3 protein: CASSFDRTDGTGELFF; CDR3 DNA: TGCGCCAGCAGCTTTGACAGGACGGACGGTACCGGGGAGCTGTTTTTT